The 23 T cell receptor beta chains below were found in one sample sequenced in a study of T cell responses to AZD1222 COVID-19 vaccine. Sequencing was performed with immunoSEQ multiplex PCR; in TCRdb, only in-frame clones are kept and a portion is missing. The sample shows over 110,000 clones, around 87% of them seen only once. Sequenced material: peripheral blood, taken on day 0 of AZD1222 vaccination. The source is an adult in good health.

The CDR3 protein is CASSLAEREGRAFF. The CDR3 DNA is TGTGCCAGCAGTCTAGCTGAGCGGGAGGGCAGGGCGTTCTTC. The rearrangement uses TRBV28 and TRBJ2-1; 10 nucleotides match TRBD2. V lost 5 bases, J lost 15 bases, and 13 bases stayed unmatched. The germline V gene has CDR1 MDHEN and CDR2 SYDVKM. The CDR3 sequence is 14 residues long.

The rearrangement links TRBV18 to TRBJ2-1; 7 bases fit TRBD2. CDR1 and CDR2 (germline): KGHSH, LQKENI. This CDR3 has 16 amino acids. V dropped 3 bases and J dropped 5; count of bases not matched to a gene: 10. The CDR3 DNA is TGTGCCAGCTCACCCCCGGGTATAAGCGGGAACAATGAGCAGTTCTTC. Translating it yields CASSPPGISGNNEQFF.

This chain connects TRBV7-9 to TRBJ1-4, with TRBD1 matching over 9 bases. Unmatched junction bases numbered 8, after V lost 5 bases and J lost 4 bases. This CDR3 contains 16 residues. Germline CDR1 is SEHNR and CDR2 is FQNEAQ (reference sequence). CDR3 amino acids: CASSQGSDRGNEKLFF. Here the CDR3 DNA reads TGTGCCAGCAGCCAGGGTTCGGACAGGGGTAATGAAAAACTGTTTTTT.

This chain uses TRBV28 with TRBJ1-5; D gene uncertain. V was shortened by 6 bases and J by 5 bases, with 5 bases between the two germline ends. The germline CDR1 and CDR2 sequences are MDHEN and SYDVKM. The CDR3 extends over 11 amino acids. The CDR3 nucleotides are TGTGCCAGCAGATCAGATCAGCCCCAGCATTTT. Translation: CASRSDQPQHF.

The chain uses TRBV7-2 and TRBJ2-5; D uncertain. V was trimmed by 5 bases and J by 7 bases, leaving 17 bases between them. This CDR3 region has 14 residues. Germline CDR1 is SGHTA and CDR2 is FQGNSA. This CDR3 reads CASSPSRDFMTQYF. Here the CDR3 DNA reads TGTGCCAGCAGCCCTAGTAGGGATTTTATGACCCAGTACTTC.

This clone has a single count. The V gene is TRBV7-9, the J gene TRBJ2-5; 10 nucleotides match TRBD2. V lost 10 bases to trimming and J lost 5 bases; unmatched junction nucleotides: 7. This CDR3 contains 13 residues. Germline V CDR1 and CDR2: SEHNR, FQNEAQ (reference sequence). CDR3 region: CATASGGLETQYF. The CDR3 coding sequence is TGTGCCACCGCTAGCGGGGGACTGGAGACCCAGTACTTC.

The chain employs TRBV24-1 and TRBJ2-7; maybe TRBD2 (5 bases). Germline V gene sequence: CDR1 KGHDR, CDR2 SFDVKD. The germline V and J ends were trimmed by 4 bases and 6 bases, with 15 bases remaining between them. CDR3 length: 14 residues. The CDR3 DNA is TGTGCCACCAGTGAAGGTTTAATCGGAGGCGAGCAGTACTTC. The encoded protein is CATSEGLIGGEQYF.

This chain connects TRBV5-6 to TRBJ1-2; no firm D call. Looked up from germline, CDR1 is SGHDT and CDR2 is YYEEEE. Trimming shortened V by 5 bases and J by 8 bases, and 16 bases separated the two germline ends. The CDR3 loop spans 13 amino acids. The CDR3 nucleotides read TGTGCCAGCAGGGGGTCACGCTCGGCCGGCTACACCTTC. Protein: CASRGSRSAGYTF.

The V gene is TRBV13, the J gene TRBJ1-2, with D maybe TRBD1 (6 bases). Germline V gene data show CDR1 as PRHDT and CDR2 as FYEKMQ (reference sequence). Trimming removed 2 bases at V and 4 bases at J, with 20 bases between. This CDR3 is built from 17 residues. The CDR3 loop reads CASSLSSPTGTRYGYTF. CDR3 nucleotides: TGTGCCAGCAGCTTATCCTCCCCTACCGGGACACGCTATGGCTACACCTTC.

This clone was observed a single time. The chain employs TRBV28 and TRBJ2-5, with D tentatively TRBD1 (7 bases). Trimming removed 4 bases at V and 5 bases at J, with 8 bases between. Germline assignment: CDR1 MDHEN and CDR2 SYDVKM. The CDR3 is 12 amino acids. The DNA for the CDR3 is TGTGCCAGCAGTTCAGGGGGGGAGACCCAGTACTTC. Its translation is CASSSGGETQYF.

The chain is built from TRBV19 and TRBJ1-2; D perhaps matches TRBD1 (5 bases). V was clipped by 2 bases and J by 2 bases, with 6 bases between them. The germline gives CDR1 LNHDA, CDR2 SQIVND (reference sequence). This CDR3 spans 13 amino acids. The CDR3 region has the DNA TGTGCCAGTAGTATAACAGGAAACTATGGCTACACCTTC. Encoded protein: CASSITGNYGYTF.

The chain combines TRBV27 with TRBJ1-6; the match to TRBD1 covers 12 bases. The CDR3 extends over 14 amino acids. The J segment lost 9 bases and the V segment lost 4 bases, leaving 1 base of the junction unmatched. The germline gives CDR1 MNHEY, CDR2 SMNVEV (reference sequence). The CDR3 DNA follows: TGTGCCAGCAGTTGGGACAGGGGGCCTTCACCCCTCCACTTT. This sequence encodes CASSWDRGPSPLHF.

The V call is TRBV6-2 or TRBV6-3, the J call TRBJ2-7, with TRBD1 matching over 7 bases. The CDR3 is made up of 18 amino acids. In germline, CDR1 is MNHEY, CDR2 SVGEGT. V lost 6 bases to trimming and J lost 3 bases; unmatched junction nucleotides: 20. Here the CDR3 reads CASSPQDRDRDRHYEQYF. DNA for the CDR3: TGTGCCAGCAGCCCTCAAGACAGGGACCGGGACCGTCACTACGAGCAGTACTTC.

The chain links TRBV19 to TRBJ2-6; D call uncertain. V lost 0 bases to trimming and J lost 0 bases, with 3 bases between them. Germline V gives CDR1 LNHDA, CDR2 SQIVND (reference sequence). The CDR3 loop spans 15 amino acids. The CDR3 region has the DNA TGTGCCAGTAGTATAGACAGCTCTGGGGCCAACGTCCTGACTTTC. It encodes CASSIDSSGANVLTF.

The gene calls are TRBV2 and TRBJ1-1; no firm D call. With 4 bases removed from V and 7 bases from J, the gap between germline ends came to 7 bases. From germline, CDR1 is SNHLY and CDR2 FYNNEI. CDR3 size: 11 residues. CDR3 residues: CASSVEDEAFF. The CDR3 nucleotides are TGTGCCAGCAGTGTAGAGGATGAAGCTTTCTTT.

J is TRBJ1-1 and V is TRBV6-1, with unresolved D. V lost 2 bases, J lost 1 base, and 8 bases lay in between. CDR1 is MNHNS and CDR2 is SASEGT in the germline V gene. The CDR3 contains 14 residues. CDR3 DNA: TGTGCCAGCAGTGAAAGCAGGCAGAACACTGAAGCTTTCTTT. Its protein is CASSESRQNTEAFF.

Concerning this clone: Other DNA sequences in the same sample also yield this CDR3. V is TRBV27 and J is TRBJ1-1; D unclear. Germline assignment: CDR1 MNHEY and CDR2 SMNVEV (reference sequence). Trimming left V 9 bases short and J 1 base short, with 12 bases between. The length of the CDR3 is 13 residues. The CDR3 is CASSRTGNTEAFF. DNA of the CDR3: TGTGCCAGTTCCCGGACTGGGAACACTGAAGCTTTCTTT.

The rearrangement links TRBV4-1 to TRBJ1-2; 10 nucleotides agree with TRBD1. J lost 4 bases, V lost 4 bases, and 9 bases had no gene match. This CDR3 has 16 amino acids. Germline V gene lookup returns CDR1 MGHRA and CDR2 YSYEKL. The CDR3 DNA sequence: TGCGCCAGCAGCCTCGGGACAGGGGCTAAGGGCTATGGCTACACCTTC. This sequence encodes CASSLGTGAKGYGYTF.

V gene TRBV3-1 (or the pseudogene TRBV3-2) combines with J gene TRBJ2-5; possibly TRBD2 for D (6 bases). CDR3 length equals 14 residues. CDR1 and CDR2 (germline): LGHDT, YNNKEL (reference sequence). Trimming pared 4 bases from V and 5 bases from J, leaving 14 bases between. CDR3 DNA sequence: TGTGCCAGCAGCCCCCCCGGGAGCAGGGAGACCCAGTACTTC. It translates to CASSPPGSRETQYF.

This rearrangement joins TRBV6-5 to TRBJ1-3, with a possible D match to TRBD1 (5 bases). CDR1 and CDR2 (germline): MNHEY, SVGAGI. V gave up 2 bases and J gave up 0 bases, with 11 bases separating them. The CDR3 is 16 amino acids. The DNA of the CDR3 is TGTGCCAGCAGTTACGGTCCCGGGACCTCTGGAAACACCATATATTTT. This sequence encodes CASSYGPGTSGNTIYF.

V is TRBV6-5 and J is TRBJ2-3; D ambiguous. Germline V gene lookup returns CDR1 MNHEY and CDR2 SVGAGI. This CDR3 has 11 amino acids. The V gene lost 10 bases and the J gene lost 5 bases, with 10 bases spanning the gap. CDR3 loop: CATGLQDTQYF. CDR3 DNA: TGTGCCACCGGGCTTCAAGATACGCAGTATTTT.

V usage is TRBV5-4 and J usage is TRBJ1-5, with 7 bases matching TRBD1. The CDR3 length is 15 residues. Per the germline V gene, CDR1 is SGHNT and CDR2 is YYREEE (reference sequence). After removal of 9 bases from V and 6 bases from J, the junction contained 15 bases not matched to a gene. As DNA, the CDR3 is TGTGCCACCAATACCCCCAGACAGGGTGGTCAGCCCCAGCATTTT. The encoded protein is CATNTPRQGGQPQHF.

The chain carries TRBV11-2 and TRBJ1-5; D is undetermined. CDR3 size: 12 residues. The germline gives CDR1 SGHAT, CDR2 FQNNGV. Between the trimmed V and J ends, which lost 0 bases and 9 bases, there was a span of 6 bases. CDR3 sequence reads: CASSLEVGPQHF. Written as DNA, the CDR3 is TGTGCCAGCAGCTTAGAGGTCGGGCCCCAGCATTTT. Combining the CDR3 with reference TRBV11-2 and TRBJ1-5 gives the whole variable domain EAGVAQSPRYKIIEKRQSVAFWCNPISGHATLYWYQQILGQGPKLLIQFQNNGVVDDSQLPKDRFSAERLKGVDSTLKIQPAKLEDSAVYLCASSLEVGPQHFGDGTRLSIL.